Shown below are 2 T cell receptor beta chains from a single sample sequenced in a study of spatial heterogeneity in lung cancer. Each CDR3 protein is one row after TCRdb ran MiXCR on the 5' RACE reads. The table includes 60,000 to 80,000 distinct CDR3 sequences, roughly 14% detected once. Time point given: sample taken at primary tumor resection. Whole RNA, which was extracted from tumor, nontumor lung tissue or frozen PBMC, was sequenced without any cell sorting. This material consisted of PBMCs, taken at surgery. The receptors were sampled from a male donor with early-stage non-small cell lung cancer.

This chain joins TRBV29-1 and TRBJ1-1, with a possible D match to TRBD1 (5 bases). V was clipped by 6 bases and J by 0 bases, with 11 bases between them. Germline values: CDR1 SQVTM, CDR2 ANQGSEA. This CDR3 has 13 amino acids. CDR3 nucleotides: TGCAGCGTCAGTACAGGTTTGAACACTGAAGCTTTCTTT. Protein product: CSVSTGLNTEAFF.

Only a few counts were recorded for this clonotype. The chain uses TRBV6-5 and TRBJ2-7; 7 positions match TRBD2. V trimming: 6 bases; J trimming: 6 bases; junction bases outside the gene matches: 8. The CDR3 extends over 13 amino acids. Germline V gene lookup returns CDR1 MNHEY and CDR2 SVGAGI. The CDR3 DNA reads as TGTGCCAGCAGCGACCGACTAGCCAGCGAGCAGTACTTC. Translated: CASSDRLASEQYF.